The 21 T cell receptor beta chains below were found in one sample sequenced in a study of blood T cells in healthy people across ages. Then a second PCR, running about 6 to 11 cycles, was carried out with a sample-barcoded 5' primer and a J-beta primer mix. TCRdb fed the 5' RACE reads into MiXCR, producing one record per CDR3 protein. Found here are about 620,000 distinct CDR3 sequences, about 51% of them singletons; the top ten hold roughly 12%. Specimen: blood. These receptors were collected from a woman of 80 years or more in good health.

Turning to this clonotype: A much larger clonotype is one base distant, so this may be a read error. V and J are TRBV5-1 and TRBJ2-3; tentative D call: TRBD2 (6 bases). From germline, CDR1 is SGHRS and CDR2 YFSETQ. The CDR3 totals 16 residues. The V gene lost 2 bases and the J gene lost 5 bases, with 18 bases spanning the gap. The CDR3 nucleotides read TGCGCCAGCAGCTTCGGGGTCGGGAGAGGGAGAGATACGCAGTATTTT. Translating it yields CASSFGVGRGRDTQYF.

There are many counts of this clonotype. V usage is TRBV20-1 and J usage is TRBJ1-5; 7 nucleotides align to TRBD1. This CDR3 spans 14 amino acids. Germline assignment: CDR1 DFQATT and CDR2 SNEGSKA (reference sequence). V was pared by 5 bases and J by 2 bases, with 6 bases of the junction left unmatched. In DNA form, the CDR3 reads TGCAGTGCTCGGACAGGAGGGCGCAATCAGCCCCAGCATTTT. It yields the protein CSARTGGRNQPQHF.

This chain uses TRBV11-2 with TRBJ2-7, with D hard to call. CDR1 and CDR2 (germline): SGHAT, FQNNGV. The CDR3 is made up of 14 amino acids. V gave up 5 bases and J gave up 7 bases, with 18 bases separating them. The CDR3 DNA follows: TGTGCCAGCAGCCCCCCTTGGGAAGACAATGAGCAGTACTTC. It translates to CASSPPWEDNEQYF. The full variable domain, with the rest looked up from reference TRBV11-2 and TRBJ2-7, is EAGVAQSPRYKIIEKRQSVAFWCNPISGHATLYWYQQILGQGPKLLIQFQNNGVVDDSQLPKDRFSAERLKGVDSTLKIQPAKLEDSAVYLCASSPPWEDNEQYFGPGTRLTVT.

This clonotype was observed many times. The V gene is TRBV2, the J gene TRBJ2-3, with a possible D match to TRBD2 (5 bases). Germline CDR1 SNHLY, CDR2 FYNNEI. The CDR3 is 14 residues long. V gave up 7 bases and J gave up 0 bases, with 11 bases separating them. The CDR3 region is CASMGSPSTDTQYF. The CDR3 bases are TGTGCCAGCATGGGGAGCCCTAGCACAGATACGCAGTATTTT.

The chain recombines TRBV2 with TRBJ1-2; no clear D gene. Trimming took off 4 bases at V and 4 bases at J, with 13 bases between the two ends. Germline V gene sequence: CDR1 SNHLY, CDR2 FYNNEI. The CDR3 consists of 14 residues. In DNA, the CDR3 is TGTGCCAGCAGTGGACACGCCATGGGCTATGGCTACACCTTC. Translated, it gives CASSGHAMGYGYTF.

This clonotype occurred many times. The gene calls are TRBV25-1 and TRBJ2-7; D is unclear. Germline V gene sequence: CDR1 MGHDK, CDR2 SYGVNS. The CDR3 is made up of 13 amino acids. The ends were cut back, 9 bases at V and 1 base at J, with 13 bases in the middle. CDR3: CASRTVDSYEQYF. For the CDR3, the DNA is TGTGCCAGTCGGACGGTGGATTCCTACGAGCAGTACTTC.

This clonotype was recorded at least ten times. The V gene is TRBV7-3, the J gene TRBJ2-5; D is unclear. In germline, CDR1 is SGHTA, CDR2 FQGTGA. This CDR3 region has 13 residues. V was pared by 1 base and J by 1 base, with 4 bases between. CDR3 bases: TGTGCCAGCAGCTTAATTGCCCAAGAGACCCAGTACTTC. It codes for CASSLIAQETQYF.

This clonotype was seen only a few times. The chain employs TRBV7-2 and TRBJ1-1; D not resolved. The CDR3 runs to 15 residues. Germline-derived CDR1 and CDR2 are SGHTA and FQGNSA. Trimming removed 4 bases at V and 1 base at J, with 13 bases between. CDR3 in amino acids: CASSSAGQTNTEAFF. The CDR3 DNA sequence: TGTGCCAGCAGCTCCGCCGGCCAGACGAACACTGAAGCTTTCTTT.

The sample holds a few counts of this clonotype. With a much larger clone just one base away, this may be a read error. The CDR3 DNA reads as TGTGCCAGCAGTGACTCGAACGGCAATGAGCAGTTCTTC. Protein: CASSDSNGNEQFF. The chain joins TRBV6-5 to TRBJ2-1; no definite D call. Germline CDR1 MNHEY, CDR2 SVGAGI. This CDR3 is 13 amino acids long.

Comment on this clonotype: The junction does not match germline at one end; this may be a read error. The J gene is TRBJ1-1, the V gene TRBV10-3; D call uncertain. The CDR3 sequence is 14 residues long. Germline CDR1 and CDR2: ENHRY and SYGVKD. The CDR3 is CDISLVMVNTEAFF. The DNA for the CDR3 is TGTGACATCAGCCTTGTTATGGTGAACACTGAAGCTTTCTTT.

V and J are TRBV12-5 and TRBJ2-1, with 10 bases matching TRBD2. The CDR3 sequence is 19 residues long. Germline-derived CDR1 and CDR2 are LGHNT and FRNRAP. V shed 4 bases, J shed 12 bases, and the junction held 24 bases outside the gene matches. The CDR3 here is CASGSFRRGLAGVGYRQFF. The CDR3 bases are TGTGCTAGTGGTTCCTTCAGGAGAGGGCTAGCGGGAGTCGGTTATAGGCAGTTCTTC.

The rearrangement uses TRBV15 and TRBJ2-3, with TRBD2 as a possible D gene (6 bases). Germline CDR1 reads LNHNV; CDR2 reads YYDKDF (reference sequence). The CDR3 is 16 residues long. Trimming shortened V by 1 base and J by 6 bases, and 17 bases separated the two germline ends. CDR3 loop: CATSRVGSGDWDTQYF. CDR3 DNA: TGTGCCACCAGCAGAGTCGGTTCGGGAGATTGGGATACGCAGTATTTT.

This clonotype has more than one count but fewer than ten. The J gene is TRBJ2-2, the V gene TRBV27; TRBD2 is a possible D gene (5 bases). The germline CDR1 and CDR2 sequences are MNHEY and SMNVEV (reference sequence). CDR3 size: 16 residues. The V gene lost 2 bases and the J gene lost 1 base, with 11 bases spanning the gap. CDR3 in amino acids: CASSLLGRGNTGELFF. CDR3 coding DNA: TGTGCCAGCAGTTTACTGGGGAGAGGGAACACCGGGGAGCTGTTTTTT.

This clonotype was counted between two and nine times. The J gene is TRBJ2-6, the V gene TRBV6-5; TRBD1 matches 7 bases. The CDR3 has 14 residues. In germline, CDR1 is MNHEY, CDR2 SVGAGI. V lost 5 bases to trimming and J lost 9 bases; unmatched junction nucleotides: 7. This CDR3 is CASSTDRAVNVLTF. The CDR3 nucleotides read TGTGCCAGCAGTACAGACAGGGCGGTCAACGTCCTGACTTTC.

In the case of this clonotype: With a much larger clone just one base away, this may be a read error. The chain uses TRBV5-1 and TRBJ2-1, with D possibly TRBD2 on 5 matching bases. The end of the DNA aligns better with TRBJ2-7, so the J call may be wrong. From germline, CDR1 is SGHRS and CDR2 YFSETQ. This CDR3 region has 16 residues. Here the CDR3 reads CASSLDTGSSYNEQYF. Here the CDR3 DNA reads TGCGCCAGCAGCTTGGATACGGGAAGCTCCTACAATGAGCAGTACTTC.

This clonotype was counted a single time. The V and J genes are TRBV6-5 and TRBJ2-3; 8 bases fit TRBD1. This CDR3 is built from 15 residues. The V and J ends lost 2 bases and 2 bases, in that order; junction bases with no gene match: 3. CDR1 MNHEY and CDR2 SVGAGI come from the germline V gene. CDR3 loop: CASSYRTGTTDTQYF. The DNA for the CDR3 is TGTGCCAGCAGTTACCGGACAGGGACCACAGATACGCAGTATTTT.

This clonotype was recorded at least ten times. The chain combines TRBV2 with TRBJ2-5; D might be TRBD2 (5 bases). Trimming removed 6 bases from V and 4 bases from J, with 9 bases in between. CDR3 size: 12 residues. Looked up from germline, CDR1 is SNHLY and CDR2 is FYNNEI. CDR3 residues: CASSEGGETQYF. The CDR3 region has the DNA TGTGCCAGCAGCGAGGGCGGAGAGACCCAGTACTTC.

This clonotype was seen ten or more times. V and J are TRBV27 and TRBJ2-7, with D unresolved. With 4 bases removed from V and 3 bases from J, the gap between germline ends came to 13 bases. The CDR3 loop spans 14 amino acids. The V gene's germline CDR1 is MNHEY and CDR2 SMNVEV (reference sequence). For the CDR3, the DNA is TGTGCCAGCAGTTCCCTCGGCGGTTTCTACGAGCAGTACTTC. Protein: CASSSLGGFYEQYF.

The rearrangement uses TRBV2 and TRBJ2-2; 9 bases align to TRBD1. The CDR3 totals 14 residues. CDR1 is SNHLY, CDR2 FYNNEI, per germline. The V and J ends lost 8 bases and 5 bases, in that order; junction bases with no gene match: 6. The CDR3 here is CASRDRAETGELFF. Written as DNA, the CDR3 is TGTGCCAGCCGGGACAGGGCCGAAACCGGGGAGCTGTTTTTT.

This clonotype was seen ten or more times. The V and J genes are TRBV7-2 and TRBJ2-1; TRBD2 matches 7 bases. Germline V gives CDR1 SGHTA, CDR2 FQGNSA. The CDR3 has 16 amino acids. Unmatched junction bases numbered 9, after V lost 5 bases and J lost 2 bases. CDR3 loop: CASSHLGSGAYNEQFF. DNA for the CDR3: TGTGCCAGCAGCCACCTCGGGAGCGGGGCCTACAATGAGCAGTTCTTC.

With regard to this clonotype: Just one base apart from a much larger clone, this may be a read error. J is TRBJ2-3 and V is TRBV12-3 or TRBV12-4; no firm D call. This CDR3 region has 14 residues. This CDR3 reads CASSRGRPGDAQYF. CDR3 sequence (DNA): TGTGCCAGCAGTCGTGGACGTCCCGGAGATGCGCAGTATTTT.